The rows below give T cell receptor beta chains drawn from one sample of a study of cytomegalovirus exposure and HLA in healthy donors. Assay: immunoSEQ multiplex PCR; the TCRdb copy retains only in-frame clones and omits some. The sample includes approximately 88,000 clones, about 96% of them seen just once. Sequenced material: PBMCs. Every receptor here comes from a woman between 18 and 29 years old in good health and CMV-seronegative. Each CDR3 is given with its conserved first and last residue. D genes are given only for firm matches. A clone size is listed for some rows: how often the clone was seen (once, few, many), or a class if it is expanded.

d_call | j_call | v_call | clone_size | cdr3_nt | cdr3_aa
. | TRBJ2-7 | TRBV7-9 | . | TGTGCCAGCAGCTACCTTTTAGGCAGGGACTCCGAGCAGTACTTC | CASSYLLGRDSEQYF
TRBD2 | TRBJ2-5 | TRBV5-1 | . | TGCGCCAGCAGCTTGAGGCCTTTGACTAGCGGAAACGTCCAAGAGACCCAGTACTTC | CASSLRPLTSGNVQETQYF
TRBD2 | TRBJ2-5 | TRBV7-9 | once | TGTGCCAGCAGCCCAGGTCGCGCGGGAGAAGAGACCCAGTACTTC | CASSPGRAGEETQYF
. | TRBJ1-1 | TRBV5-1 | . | TGCGCCAGCAGCCAAAACGGAGGCACTGAAGCTTTCTTT | CASSQNGGTEAFF
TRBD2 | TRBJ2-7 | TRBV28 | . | TGTGCCAGCAGGTCGATAGCGGGAAACTACGAGCAGTACTTC | CASRSIAGNYEQYF
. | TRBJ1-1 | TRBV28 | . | TGTGCCAGCAGCATGAGGGGGAGAGCTTTCTTT | CASSMRGRAFF
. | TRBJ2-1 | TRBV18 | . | TGTGCCAGCTCAACTATGGGGCAGGTGGGTCATGAGCAGTTCTTC | CASSTMGQVGHEQFF
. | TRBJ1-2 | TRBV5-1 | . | TGCGCCAGCAGCTTGCTGGGGGCTGATAACTATGGCTACACCTTC | CASSLLGADNYGYTF
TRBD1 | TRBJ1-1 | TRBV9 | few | TGTGCCAGCAGCCCTTGGGGGGACAGGGCAGATACTGAAGCTTTCTTT | CASSPWGDRADTEAFF
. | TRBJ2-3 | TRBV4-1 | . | TGCGCCAGCAGCCAAGATTGGAGCACCGGGGCAGATACGCAGTATTTT | CASSQDWSTGADTQYF
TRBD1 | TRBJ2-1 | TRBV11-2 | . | TGTGCCAGCAGCTTAGGACAGGGAGCGGATGAGCAGTTCTTC | CASSLGQGADEQFF
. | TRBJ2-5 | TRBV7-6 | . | TGTGCCAGCAGCTTATCACTCCAAGAGACCCAGTACTTC | CASSLSLQETQYF
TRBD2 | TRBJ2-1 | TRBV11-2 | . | TGTGCCAGCAGCCATTTGGGTGAGGGACTAGCGGGACTCAATGAGCAGTTCTTC | CASSHLGEGLAGLNEQFF
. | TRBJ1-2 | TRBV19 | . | TGTGCCAGTTCCCTCGGGACAACTAACTATGGCTACACCTTC | CASSLGTTNYGYTF
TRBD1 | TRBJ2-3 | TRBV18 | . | TGTGCCAGCTCAAAGGGACAGCCAGATACGCAGTATTTT | CASSKGQPDTQYF
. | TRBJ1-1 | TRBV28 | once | TGTGCCAGCAGTCCCCGGGGGGGTGAAGCTTTCTTT | CASSPRGGEAFF
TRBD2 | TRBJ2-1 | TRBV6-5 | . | TGTGCCAGCAGTTCGCTAGCGGGAGAGCAGTTCTTC | CASSSLAGEQFF
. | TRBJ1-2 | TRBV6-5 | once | TGTGCCAGCAGTCGGGCAGGGAACTATGGCTACACCTTC | CASSRAGNYGYTF
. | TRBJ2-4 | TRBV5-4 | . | TGTGCCAGCAGTTTGGACAGAAACATTCAGTACTTC | CASSLDRNIQYF
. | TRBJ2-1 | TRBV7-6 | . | TGTGCCAGCAGCTTAGAGGGAGGCCTAAATGAGCAGTTCTTC | CASSLEGGLNEQFF
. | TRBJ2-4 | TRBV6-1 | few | TGTGCCAGCAGTGAAGCCCACGACAGGTCTATTCAGTACTTC | CASSEAHDRSIQYF
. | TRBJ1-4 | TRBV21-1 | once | TGTGCCAGCACCAAGATCTCAAGGGGGACTAATGAAAAACTGTTTTTT | CASTKISRGTNEKLFF
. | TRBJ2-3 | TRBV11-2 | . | TGTGCCAGCAGCTTAGATAAAGGGGGAACAGATACGCAGTATTTT | CASSLDKGGTDTQYF
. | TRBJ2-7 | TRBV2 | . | TGTGCCAGCAGTGCTAGAGTTGGCGAGCAGTACTTC | CASSARVGEQYF
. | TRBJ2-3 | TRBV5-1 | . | TGCGCCAGCAGCCTGTCCGGAGGGATCCCAGATACGCAGTATTTT | CASSLSGGIPDTQYF
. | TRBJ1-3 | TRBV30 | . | TGTGCCTGGAGTCCCTCGGGGGGTGAGATCTCTGGAAACACCATATATTTT | CAWSPSGGEISGNTIYF
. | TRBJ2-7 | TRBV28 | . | TGTGCCAGCAGTCTGGGCCTTTACGAGCAGTACTTC | CASSLGLYEQYF
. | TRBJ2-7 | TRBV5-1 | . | TGCGCCAGCAGCTTGTCGATTAGCTCCTACGAGCAGTACTTC | CASSLSISSYEQYF
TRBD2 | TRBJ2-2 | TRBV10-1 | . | TGCGCCAGCAGTGAGTCGGTACTAGCGGGAGAGCGGCGGGAGCTGTTTTTT | CASSESVLAGERRELFF
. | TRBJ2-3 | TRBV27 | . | TGTGCCAGCAACCGGAGATTCAGCACAGATACGCAGTATTTT | CASNRRFSTDTQYF
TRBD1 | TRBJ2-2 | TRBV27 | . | TGTGCCAGCAGTCCCCGACAGGGGGCGGTGACCGGGGAGCTGTTTTTT | CASSPRQGAVTGELFF
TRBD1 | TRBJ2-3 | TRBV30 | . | TGTGCCTTAGACAGGGGGGGGGATACGCAGTATTTT | CALDRGGDTQYF
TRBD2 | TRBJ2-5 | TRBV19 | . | TGTGCCAGTAGCTCCGGGACTAGCGGCATGGAGACCCAGTACTTC | CASSSGTSGMETQYF
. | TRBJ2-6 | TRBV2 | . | TGTGCCAGCAATCTCCGTCCCTCTGGGGCCAACGTCCTGACTTTC | CASNLRPSGANVLTF
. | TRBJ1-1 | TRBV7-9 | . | TGTGCCAGCAGCTTAGGGCAGTCCACTGAAGCTTTCTTT | CASSLGQSTEAFF
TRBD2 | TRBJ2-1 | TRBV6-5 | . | TGTGCCAGCAGTTACTTAGCGGGAGTCCCCAATGAGCAGTTCTTC | CASSYLAGVPNEQFF
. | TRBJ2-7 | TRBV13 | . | TGTGCCAGCAGCCGCGGTGACGAGCAGTACTTC | CASSRGDEQYF
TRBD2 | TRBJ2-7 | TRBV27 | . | TGTGCCAGCAGTTCCGGACTAGACTTGCCCAGACAGTACTTC | CASSSGLDLPRQYF
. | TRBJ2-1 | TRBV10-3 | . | TGTGCCATCAGTGAGCTAGGGGAATACAATGAGCAGTTCTTC | CAISELGEYNEQFF
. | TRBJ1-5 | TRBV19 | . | TGTGCCAGTGAGCTGGGGACAAGGGGTTTTAATCAGCCCCAGCATTTT | CASELGTRGFNQPQHF
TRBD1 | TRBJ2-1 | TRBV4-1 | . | TGCGCCAGCAGCTCAAGGACAGGGGCGCTAGGCAATGAGCAGTTCTTC | CASSSRTGALGNEQFF
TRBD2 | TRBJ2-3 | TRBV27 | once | TGTGCCACCCGTAGGACTAGCGGGAGAACAGATACGCAGTATTTT | CATRRTSGRTDTQYF
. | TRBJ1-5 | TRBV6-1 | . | TGTGCCAGCGGGGTTGGGGCAGCTAATCAGCCCCAGCATTTT | CASGVGAANQPQHF
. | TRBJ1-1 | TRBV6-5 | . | TGTGCCAGCAGTTACCCTGGGTCGGGCACTGAAGCTTTCTTT | CASSYPGSGTEAFF